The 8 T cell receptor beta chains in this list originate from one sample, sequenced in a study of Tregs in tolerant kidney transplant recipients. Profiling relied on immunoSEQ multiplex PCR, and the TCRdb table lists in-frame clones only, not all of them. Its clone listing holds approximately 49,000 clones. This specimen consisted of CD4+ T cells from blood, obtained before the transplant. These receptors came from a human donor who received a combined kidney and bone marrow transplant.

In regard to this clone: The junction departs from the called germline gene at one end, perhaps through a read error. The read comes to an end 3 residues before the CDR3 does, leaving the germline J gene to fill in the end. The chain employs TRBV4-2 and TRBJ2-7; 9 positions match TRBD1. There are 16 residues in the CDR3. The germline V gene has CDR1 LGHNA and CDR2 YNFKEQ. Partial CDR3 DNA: TGCGCCAGCAGCCAAGATATGGGACAGGGCTCTAGCGAG. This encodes CASSQDMGQGSSE. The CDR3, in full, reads CASSQDMGQGSSEQYF.

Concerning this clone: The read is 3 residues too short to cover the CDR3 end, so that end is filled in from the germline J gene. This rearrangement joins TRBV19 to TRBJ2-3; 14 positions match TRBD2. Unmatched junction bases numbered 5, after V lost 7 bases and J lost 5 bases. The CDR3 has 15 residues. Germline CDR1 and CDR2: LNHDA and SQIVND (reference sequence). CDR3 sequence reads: CASKGLAGVGDTQYF. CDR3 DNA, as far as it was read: TGTGCCAGTAAGGGACTAGCGGGAGTGGGAGATACG.

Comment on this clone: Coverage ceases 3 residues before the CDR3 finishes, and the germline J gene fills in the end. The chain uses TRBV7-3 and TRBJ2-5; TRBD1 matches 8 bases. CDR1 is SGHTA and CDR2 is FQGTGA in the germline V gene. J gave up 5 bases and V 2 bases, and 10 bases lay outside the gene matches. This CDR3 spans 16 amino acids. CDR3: CASSLGRRGRGETQYF. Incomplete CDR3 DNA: TGTGCCAGCAGCTTAGGGCGCAGGGGGCGCGGGGAGACC. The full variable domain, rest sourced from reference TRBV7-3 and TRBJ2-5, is GAGVSQTPSNKVTEKGKYVELRCDPISGHTALYWYRQSLGQGPEFLIYFQGTGAADDSGLPNDRFFAVRPEGSVSTLKIQRTERGDSAVYLCASSLGRRGRGETQYFGPGTRLLVL.

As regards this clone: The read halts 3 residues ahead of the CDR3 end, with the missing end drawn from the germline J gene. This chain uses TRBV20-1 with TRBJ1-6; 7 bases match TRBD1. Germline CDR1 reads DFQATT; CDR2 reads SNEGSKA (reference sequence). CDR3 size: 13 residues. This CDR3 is CRATGSYNSPLHF. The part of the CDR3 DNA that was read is TGCAGAGCGACAGGGTCCTATAATTCACCC.

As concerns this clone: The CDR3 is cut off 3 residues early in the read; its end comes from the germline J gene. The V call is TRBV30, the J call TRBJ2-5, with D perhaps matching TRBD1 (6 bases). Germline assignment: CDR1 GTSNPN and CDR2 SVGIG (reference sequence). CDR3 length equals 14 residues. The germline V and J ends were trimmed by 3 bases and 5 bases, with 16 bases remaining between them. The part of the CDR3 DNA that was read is TGTGCCTGGAGCCCCAGGGGAAGCAGGGAGACC. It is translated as CAWSPRGSRET. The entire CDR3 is CAWSPRGSRETQYF.

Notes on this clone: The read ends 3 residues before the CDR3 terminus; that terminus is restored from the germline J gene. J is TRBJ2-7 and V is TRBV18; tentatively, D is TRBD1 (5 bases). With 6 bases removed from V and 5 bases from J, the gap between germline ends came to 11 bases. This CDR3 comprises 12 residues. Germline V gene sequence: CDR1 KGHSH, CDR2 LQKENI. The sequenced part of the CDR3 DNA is TGTGCCAGCTCCGACAGAGTTAACGAG. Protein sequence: CASSDRVNE. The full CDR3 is CASSDRVNEQYF.

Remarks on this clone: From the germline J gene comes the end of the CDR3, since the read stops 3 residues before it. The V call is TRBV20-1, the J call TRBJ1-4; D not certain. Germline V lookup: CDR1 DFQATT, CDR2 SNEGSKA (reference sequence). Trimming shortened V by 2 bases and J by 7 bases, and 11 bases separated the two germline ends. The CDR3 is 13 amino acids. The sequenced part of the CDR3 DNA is TGCAGTGCTAGAAATCGGGTTGGTGAAAAA. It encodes CSARNRVGEK. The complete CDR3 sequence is CSARNRVGEKLFF.

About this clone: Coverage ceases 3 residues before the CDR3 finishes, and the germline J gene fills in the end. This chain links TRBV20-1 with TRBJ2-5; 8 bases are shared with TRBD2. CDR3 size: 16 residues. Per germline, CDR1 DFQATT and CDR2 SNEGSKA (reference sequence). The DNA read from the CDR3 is TGCGCCTACCCTAGGGGCACGGGAGGGCCGGGTGAGACC. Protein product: CAYPRGTGGPGET. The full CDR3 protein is CAYPRGTGGPGETQYF.